This passage covers 3 T cell receptor beta chains from one sample sequenced in a study of identical twins. A single record per CDR3 protein comes from TCRdb applying MiXCR to the 5' RACE reads. The table shows about 240,000 distinct CDR3 sequences, with 8% to 11% occurring only once. Input material: memory T cells sorted from blood. The receptors here all came from a man aged 45-65 years in good health.

In its sample, this clonotype was seen a few times. The gene calls are TRBV7-9 and TRBJ2-5, with unresolved D. The CDR3 loop spans 15 amino acids. The V gene's germline CDR1 is SEHNR and CDR2 FQNEAQ (reference sequence). Trimming stripped 1 base from V and 0 bases from J, with 9 bases between. The CDR3 loop reads CASSLVGQDQETQYF. The CDR3 region has the DNA TGTGCCAGCAGCTTAGTAGGGCAGGACCAAGAGACCCAGTACTTC.

In this sample, this clonotype turned up many times. The V call is TRBV28, the J call TRBJ2-1, with 12 bases fitting TRBD1. V gave up 4 bases and J gave up 5 bases; unmatched junction bases: 18. This CDR3 is 20 amino acids long. CDR1 and CDR2 (germline): MDHEN, SYDVKM. The CDR3 reads CASSSPGTGGMAGSNNEQFF. For the CDR3, the DNA is TGTGCCAGCAGTTCCCCCGGGACAGGGGGCATGGCGGGCTCAAACAATGAGCAGTTCTTC.

V usage is TRBV6-1 and J usage is TRBJ1-4; no clear D. The V end lost 8 bases, the J end lost 0 bases, and 16 bases lay between the germline ends. Per the germline V gene, CDR1 is MNHNS and CDR2 is SASEGT. The CDR3 totals 16 residues. CDR3 protein: CASRPDALATNEKLFF. DNA of the CDR3: TGTGCCAGCCGACCAGACGCGCTTGCAACTAATGAAAAACTGTTTTTT.